The 13 T cell receptor beta chains in this list originate from one sample, sequenced in a study of blood T cell repertoires in COVID-19. The repertoire was sequenced with immunoSEQ multiplex PCR; TCRdb's copy has only in-frame clones and lacks some. The data show some 260,000 clones, around 90% seen once. Sequencing was performed on peripheral blood. These receptors came from a woman between 40 and 55 years old who had recovered from COVID-19.

The genes are TRBV6-5 and TRBJ1-2; a possible D gene is TRBD1 (6 bases). Trimming removed 10 bases at V and 11 bases at J, with 20 bases between. From germline, CDR1 is MNHEY and CDR2 SVGAGI. The CDR3 extends over 12 amino acids. This chain's CDR3 is CATTPGGAGYTF. In nucleotides, the CDR3 is TGTGCCACCACCCCGGGGGGGGCTGGTTACACCTTC.

The CDR3 sequence is CAWLAGGGNEQFF. CDR3 bases: TGTGCCTGGCTAGCGGGAGGGGGCAATGAGCAGTTCTTC. V gene TRBV30 combines with J gene TRBJ2-1, with TRBD2 matching 12 bases. This CDR3 region has 13 residues. V was clipped by 5 bases and J by 6 bases; unmatched bases: 2. Germline loops: CDR1 GTSNPN, CDR2 SVGIG (reference sequence). Full variable domain (outside the CDR3, taken from reference TRBV30 and TRBJ2-1): SQTIHQWPATLVQPVGSPLSLECTVEGTSNPNLYWYRQAAGRGLQLLFYSVGIGQISSEVPQNLSASRPQDRQFILSSKKLLLSDSGFYLCAWLAGGGNEQFFGPGTRLTVL.

This chain connects TRBV6-2 or TRBV6-3 to TRBJ2-7; D might be TRBD2 (5 bases). Trimming shortened V by 5 bases and J by 6 bases, and 8 bases separated the two germline ends. Germline V gene sequence: CDR1 MNHEY, CDR2 SVGEGT. The CDR3 is 11 residues long. CDR3 in DNA: TGTGCCAGCAGTGAGAGCGGCGAGCAGTACTTC. It translates to CASSESGEQYF.

The chain links TRBV5-4 to TRBJ2-3; 14 nucleotides agree with TRBD2. CDR1 SGHNT and CDR2 YYREEE come from the germline V gene (reference sequence). This CDR3 is built from 15 residues. The CDR3 DNA reads as TGTGGGGGACTAGCGGGAGAAGATGGCACAGATACGCAGTATTTT. This sequence encodes CGGLAGEDGTDTQYF.

The V and J genes are TRBV27 and TRBJ2-1; TRBD2 aligns across 8 bases. J lost 4 bases, V lost 5 bases, and 16 bases had no gene match. The germline gives CDR1 MNHEY, CDR2 SMNVEV (reference sequence). The CDR3 consists of 18 residues. CDR3 sequence reads: CASSQPASGSSPYNEQFF. CDR3 bases: TGTGCCAGCAGTCAACCCGCCAGCGGGAGCTCACCATACAATGAGCAGTTCTTC.

The rearrangement joins TRBV5-3 to TRBJ2-2, with D perhaps matching TRBD2 (5 bases). TRBV5-3 is an open reading frame whose function is uncertain. Trimming removed 6 bases from V and 0 bases from J, with 12 bases in between. CDR3 length: 15 amino acids. The CDR3 here is CARKEDYPNTGELFF. For the CDR3, the DNA is TGTGCCAGAAAGGAAGACTACCCGAACACCGGGGAGCTGTTTTTT.

This clone was detected only a few times. The chain is built from TRBV28 and TRBJ1-5; tentative D call: TRBD1 (5 bases). This CDR3 has 15 amino acids. Germline V CDR1 and CDR2: MDHEN, SYDVKM. The germline V and J ends were trimmed by 7 bases and 7 bases, with 20 bases remaining between them. The CDR3 here is CASTGPGGGFQPQHF. As DNA, the CDR3 is TGTGCCAGCACGGGACCGGGGGGAGGTTTCCAGCCCCAGCATTTT.

This sequence joins TRBV6-5 and TRBJ2-1; 13 bases align to TRBD2. The CDR3 is 15 residues long. Germline CDR1 MNHEY, CDR2 SVGAGI. Unmatched junction bases numbered 6, after V lost 6 bases and J lost 7 bases. CDR3 protein: CASSPGLAGRNEQFF. CDR3 DNA sequence: TGTGCCAGCAGCCCGGGACTAGCGGGGCGGAATGAGCAGTTCTTC.

The J gene is TRBJ2-7, the V gene TRBV6-2 or TRBV6-3; tentative D call: TRBD1 (6 bases). Between the trimmed V and J ends, which lost 6 bases and 3 bases, there was a span of 18 bases. CDR1 is MNHEY, CDR2 SVGEGT, per germline. The CDR3 loop spans 15 amino acids. DNA of the CDR3: TGTGCCAGCAGCCCCAGGGGACCGCCCTTCTACGAGCAGTACTTC. This translates into CASSPRGPPFYEQYF.

V usage is TRBV29-1 and J usage is TRBJ2-5; D is unresolved. CDR1 and CDR2 from the germline V gene are SQVTM and ANQGSEA. This CDR3 spans 12 amino acids. Trimming shortened V by 5 bases and J by 5 bases, and 12 bases separated the two germline ends. CDR3 protein: CSVSGSGETQYF. CDR3 nucleotides: TGCAGCGTTTCCGGGTCTGGGGAGACCCAGTACTTC.

The gene calls are TRBV7-2 and TRBJ2-7; 9 nucleotides align to TRBD2. Germline V gene data show CDR1 as SGHTA and CDR2 as FQGNSA. Trimming cost V 5 bases and J 6 bases; bases outside gene matches: 17. This CDR3 spans 17 amino acids. CDR3: CASSAQPTSGPRGEQYF. The CDR3 coding sequence is TGTGCCAGCAGCGCACAACCCACTAGCGGGCCGCGGGGCGAGCAGTACTTC. Combining the CDR3 with reference TRBV7-2 and TRBJ2-7 gives the whole variable domain GAGVSQSPSNKVTEKGKDVELRCDPISGHTALYWYRQSLGQGLEFLIYFQGNSAPDKSGLPSDRFSAERTGGSVSTLTIQRTQQEDSAVYLCASSAQPTSGPRGEQYFGPGTRLTVT.

The V gene is TRBV20-1, the J gene TRBJ1-4; possible D gene TRBD1, 5 bases. The CDR3 length is 11 residues. From germline, CDR1 is DFQATT and CDR2 SNEGSKA (reference sequence). Trimming removed 5 bases at V and 7 bases at J, with 8 bases between. The CDR3 DNA sequence: TGCAGTGCTCAAAGGGGTGAAAAACTGTTTTTT. Protein sequence: CSAQRGEKLFF.

V usage is TRBV5-4 and J usage is TRBJ2-1; TRBD2 matches 10 bases. The germline V gene has CDR1 SGHNT and CDR2 YYREEE (reference sequence). The CDR3 contains 16 residues. Trimming took 4 bases from V and 3 from J; bases not matched to a gene: 7. CDR3 DNA: TGTGCCAGCAGCCCCGGGACTAGCGAGGTCTACAATGAGCAGTTCTTC. Translation gives CASSPGTSEVYNEQFF.